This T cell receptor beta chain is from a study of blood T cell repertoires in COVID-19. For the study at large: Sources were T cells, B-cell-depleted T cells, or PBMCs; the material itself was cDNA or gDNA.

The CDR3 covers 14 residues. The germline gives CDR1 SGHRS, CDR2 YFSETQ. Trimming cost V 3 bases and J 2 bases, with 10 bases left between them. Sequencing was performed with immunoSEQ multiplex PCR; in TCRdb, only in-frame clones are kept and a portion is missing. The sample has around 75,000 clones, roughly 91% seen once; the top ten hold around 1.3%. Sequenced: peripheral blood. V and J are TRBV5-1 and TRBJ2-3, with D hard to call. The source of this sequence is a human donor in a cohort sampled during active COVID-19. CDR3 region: CASSYNRPTDTQYF. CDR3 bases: TGCGCCAGCAGCTACAACAGACCCACAGATACGCAGTATTTT.